Listed here are 22 T cell receptor beta chains from one sample, sequenced in a study of control samples from healthy donors and cancer patients. The assay was immunoSEQ multiplex PCR, and TCRdb's table has in-frame clones only and misses some. The profile shows 78,000 or so clones, 70% to 90% of them singletons. The material sequenced was blood. The source of these receptors is a woman aged 45-59 years in good health.

The chain carries TRBV19 and TRBJ1-1; D is ambiguous. Germline CDR1 LNHDA, CDR2 SQIVND (reference sequence). The CDR3 is 13 amino acids. Trimming shortened V by 11 bases and J by 1 base, and 14 bases separated the two germline ends. Here the CDR3 DNA reads TGTGCCTCAAACGGTGTTCAGAACACTGAAGCTTTCTTT. It is translated as CASNGVQNTEAFF.

The chain uses TRBV5-5 and TRBJ1-1; the D gene is possibly TRBD1 (6 bases). The CDR3 runs to 14 residues. Germline V CDR1 and CDR2: SGHKS, YYEKEE (reference sequence). The V end lost 3 bases, the J end lost 8 bases, and 17 bases lay between the germline ends. The CDR3 DNA reads TGTGCCAGCAGCTCCCCTCGGGGGCGCGACGAAGCTTTCTTT. It specifies CASSSPRGRDEAFF.

V gene TRBV5-4 combines with J gene TRBJ1-4; D is undetermined. Per germline, CDR1 SGHNT and CDR2 YYREEE (reference sequence). This CDR3 has 11 amino acids. With 0 bases removed from V and 6 bases from J, the gap between germline ends came to 0 bases. The CDR3 nucleotides are TGTGCCAGCAGCTTGGATGAAAAACTGTTTTTT. This codes for CASSLDEKLFF.

This rearrangement joins TRBV29-1 to TRBJ1-1; D is unclear. The CDR3 length is 12 residues. With 5 bases removed from V and 1 base from J, the gap between germline ends came to 8 bases. Germline CDR1 is SQVTM and CDR2 is ANQGSEA. CDR3 region: CSVRESNTEAFF. In DNA, the CDR3 is TGCAGCGTTAGGGAATCGAACACTGAAGCTTTCTTT.

Concerning this clone: This sample also contains other DNA sequences that code for the same CDR3. The genes are TRBV3-1 (or the pseudogene TRBV3-2) and TRBJ2-1; TRBD2 matches at 10 bases. V was clipped by 0 bases and J by 9 bases; unmatched bases: 11. This CDR3 is built from 17 residues. Germline CDR1 LGHDT, CDR2 YNNKEL (reference sequence). CDR3 region: CASSQDRGVSGGAEQFF. The CDR3 nucleotides are TGTGCCAGCAGCCAAGATAGGGGGGTGAGCGGGGGGGCTGAGCAGTTCTTC.

The V call is TRBV10-3, the J call TRBJ2-3; TRBD2 aligns across 8 bases. The CDR3 runs to 17 residues. Trimming cost V 11 bases and J 3 bases; bases outside gene matches: 19. The germline CDR1 and CDR2 sequences are ENHRY and SYGVKD. The CDR3 DNA sequence: TGTGCCGTAACTAAAAACCTCGCGGGGGGAGGAACAGATACGCAGTATTTT. This sequence encodes CAVTKNLAGGGTDTQYF.

V gene TRBV6-1 combines with J gene TRBJ2-2; 10 nucleotides match TRBD1. Germline CDR1 is MNHNS and CDR2 is SASEGT. The CDR3 contains 19 residues. Trimming removed 1 base from V and 6 bases from J; junction bases left unmatched: 14. In DNA form, the CDR3 reads TGTGCCAGCAGTGAAGTAGGTCTATTTCGACAGGGGGCTTCCGGGGAGCTGTTTTTT. Translation gives CASSEVGLFRQGASGELFF.

V and J are TRBV9 and TRBJ2-7, with 11 bases that match TRBD2. From germline, CDR1 is SGDLS and CDR2 YYNGEE. This CDR3 is built from 13 residues. V lost 6 bases to trimming and J lost 5 bases; unmatched junction nucleotides: 4. The CDR3 spells CASNSGGADEQYF. In DNA form, the CDR3 reads TGTGCCAGCAATAGCGGGGGGGCTGACGAGCAGTACTTC.

The chain recombines TRBV11-3 with TRBJ2-3; maybe TRBD1 (5 bases). Per germline, CDR1 SGHNT and CDR2 YENEEA. Deletions cut 5 bases from V and 3 bases from J, with 12 bases between. CDR3 size: 14 residues. The CDR3 here is CASSPQGQTDTQYF. In nucleotides, the CDR3 is TGTGCCAGCAGCCCCCAGGGTCAGACAGATACGCAGTATTTT.

This clone was recorded a few times. V is TRBV2 and J is TRBJ1-5; D unclear. This CDR3 has 14 residues. V lost 7 bases and J 0 bases, leaving 10 bases between the germline ends. Germline loops: CDR1 SNHLY, CDR2 FYNNEI. The CDR3 bases are TGTGCCAGCACCCTGTGGCCTAGCAATCAGCCCCAGCATTTT. Protein sequence: CASTLWPSNQPQHF.

This clone was seen once. The rearrangement uses TRBV12-3 or TRBV12-4 and TRBJ1-1; weak D call: TRBD1 (5 bases). V lost 0 bases and J lost 6, with 8 bases in between. The CDR3 has 13 residues. CDR3 DNA: TGTGCCAGCAGTTTAGCGTTGACAGCTGAAGCTTTCTTT. Translating gives CASSLALTAEAFF.

CDR3 DNA sequence: TGTGCCAGCTCGAGAGAGGATACCGGGGAGCTGTTTTTT. It is translated as CASSREDTGELFF. V usage is TRBV2 and J usage is TRBJ2-2; D gene ambiguous. Between the trimmed V and J ends, which lost 8 bases and 5 bases, there was a span of 12 bases. In germline, CDR1 is SNHLY, CDR2 FYNNEI. This CDR3 comprises 13 residues. The whole variable domain, filled in from reference TRBV2 and TRBJ2-2, reads EPEVTQTPSHQVTQMGQEVILRCVPISNHLYFYWYRQILGQKVEFLVSFYNNEISEKSEIFDDQFSVERPDGSNFTLKIRSTKLEDSAMYFCASSREDTGELFFGEGSRLTVL.

The chain couples TRBV6-6 to TRBJ1-2, with 9 bases aligning to TRBD1. CDR1 and CDR2 from the germline V gene are MNHNY and SVGAGI (reference sequence). V shed 10 bases and J 2 bases; nucleotides not matched to a gene: 11. The CDR3 sequence is 15 residues long. CDR3 coding DNA: TGTGCCATCAAAAATTTCGGACAGGGGAACTATGGCTACACCTTC. As protein: CAIKNFGQGNYGYTF.

V is TRBV4-2 and J is TRBJ1-4; D is uncertain. This CDR3 has 12 residues. The ends were cut back, 0 bases at V and 6 bases at J, with 2 bases in the middle. From germline, CDR1 is LGHNA and CDR2 YNFKEQ. CDR3: CASSQEYEKLFF. Written as DNA, the CDR3 is TGTGCCAGCAGCCAAGAGTATGAAAAACTGTTTTTT.

The chain joins TRBV27 to TRBJ1-4; D perhaps matches TRBD1 (6 bases). The CDR3 sequence is 17 residues long. Germline CDR1 reads MNHEY; CDR2 reads SMNVEV (reference sequence). Between the trimmed V and J ends, which lost 4 bases and 6 bases, there was a span of 21 bases. CDR3 DNA: TGTGCCAGCAGTTCCGCGTTTCTGGGGGGCGCGTATGAAAAACTGTTTTTT. It codes for CASSSAFLGGAYEKLFF.

The chain employs TRBV3-1 (or the pseudogene TRBV3-2) and TRBJ1-3; D not resolved. Germline CDR1 is LGHDT and CDR2 is YNNKEL (reference sequence). This CDR3 is built from 14 residues. V was clipped by 1 base and J by 0 bases, with 4 bases between them. CDR3 sequence reads: CASSQGNSGNTIYF. In DNA, the CDR3 is TGTGCCAGCAGCCAAGGGAACTCTGGAAACACCATATATTTT.

The V call is TRBV7-2, the J call TRBJ1-1; D gene uncertain. Deletions cut 2 bases from V and 4 bases from J, with 14 bases between. Germline-derived CDR1 and CDR2 are SGHTA and FQGNSA. This CDR3 contains 15 residues. The CDR3 region has the DNA TGTGCCAGCAGCTTAAAAGTATTGTGGGCCACTGAAGCTTTCTTT. Translating gives CASSLKVLWATEAFF.

The genes are TRBV12-3 or TRBV12-4 and TRBJ1-2; D gene unclear. The CDR3 runs to 12 residues. The germline V and J ends were trimmed by 2 bases and 3 bases, with 4 bases remaining between them. This chain's CDR3 is CASSLLDYGYTF. The CDR3 DNA follows: TGTGCCAGCAGTTTATTGGACTATGGCTACACCTTC.

V and J are TRBV11-2 and TRBJ2-3; the D is unclear. The CDR3 is 15 amino acids. Between the trimmed V and J ends, which lost 2 bases and 0 bases, there was a span of 9 bases. Germline V gene lookup returns CDR1 SGHAT and CDR2 FQNNGV. Here the CDR3 DNA reads TGTGCCAGCAGCTTATTCGCGGTCAGCACAGATACGCAGTATTTT. Its translation: CASSLFAVSTDTQYF.

V gene TRBV7-9 combines with J gene TRBJ2-7; either TRBD1 or TRBD2 may supply D (5 bases each). Germline V lookup: CDR1 SEHNR, CDR2 FQNEAQ (reference sequence). The CDR3 totals 14 residues. Deletions cut 5 bases from V and 2 bases from J, with 13 bases between. The CDR3, as DNA: TGTGCCAGCAGCGTCCTGACGGGACCCTACGAGCAGTACTTC. Translation: CASSVLTGPYEQYF.

This chain joins TRBV19 and TRBJ1-5, with 7 bases identical to TRBD1. The V segment lost 5 bases and the J segment 4 bases; nucleotides outside the gene matches: 17. This CDR3 is 18 amino acids long. Germline V gene lookup returns CDR1 LNHDA and CDR2 SQIVND (reference sequence). Written as DNA, the CDR3 is TGTGCCAGTAGTCTGACTTACCCGGGACAGCCAGATAATCAGCCCCAGCATTTT. Its translation is CASSLTYPGQPDNQPQHF.

This chain links TRBV30 with TRBJ1-2, with 11 bases matching TRBD1. CDR3 size: 13 residues. The germline V gene has CDR1 GTSNPN and CDR2 SVGIG (reference sequence). J was trimmed by 10 bases and V by 3 bases; bases with no gene match: 7. The CDR3 spells CAWRGQGESDYTF. Here the CDR3 DNA reads TGTGCCTGGAGGGGACAGGGGGAGTCGGACTACACCTTC.